This T cell receptor (beta chain) emerged from a study of cytomegalovirus exposure and HLA in healthy donors. Study overall: Out of about 190 million T cells, an earlier analysis found about 120 million unique TCR beta sequences in total. Drawn from HLA-typed donors, some 80 million unique TCRs were held in an early data release.

The PCR ran on 60 Vbeta and 13 Jbeta primers. Clones were sequenced by immunoSEQ multiplex PCR, and TCRdb holds only the in-frame ones, with some missing. The table shows approximately 180,000 clones, with about three quarters occurring only once. Of note for this clone: Its antigen is currently unknown. The junction departs from the called germline gene at one end, perhaps through a read error.

The CDR3 contains 16 residues. The study, taken as a whole, reports: Productive rates of about 90% or about 30% were seen for most TCR beta V segments in an earlier analysis. 87-base-pair reads could not separate some V segments, including TRBV6-2 and TRBV6-3.

The receptor's source is a woman in her forties in good health and CMV-seronegative. What was sequenced was PBMCs. V usage is TRBV23-1 and J usage is TRBJ1-2; 9 bases are shared with TRBD1. TRBV23-1 is classed as an ORF, of uncertain function. This chain's CDR3 is CASSQSGTGTNYSYTF. The DNA of the CDR3 is TGCGCCAGCAGTCAATCGGGGACAGGGACTAACTATAGCTACACCTTC.